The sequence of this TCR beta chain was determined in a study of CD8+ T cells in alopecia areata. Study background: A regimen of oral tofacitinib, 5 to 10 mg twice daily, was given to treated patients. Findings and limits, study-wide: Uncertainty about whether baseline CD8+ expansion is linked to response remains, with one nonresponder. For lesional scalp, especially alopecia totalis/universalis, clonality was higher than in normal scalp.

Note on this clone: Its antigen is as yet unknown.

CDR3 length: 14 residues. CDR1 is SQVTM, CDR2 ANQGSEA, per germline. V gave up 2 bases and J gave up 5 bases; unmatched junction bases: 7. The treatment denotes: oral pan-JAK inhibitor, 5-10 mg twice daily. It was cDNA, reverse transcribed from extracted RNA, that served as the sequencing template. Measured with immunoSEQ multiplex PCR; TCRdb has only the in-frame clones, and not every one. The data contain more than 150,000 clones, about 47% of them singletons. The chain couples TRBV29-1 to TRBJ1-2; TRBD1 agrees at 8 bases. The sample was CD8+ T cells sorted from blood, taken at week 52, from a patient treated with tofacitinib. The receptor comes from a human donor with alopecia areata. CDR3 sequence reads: CSVESGQGGYGYTF. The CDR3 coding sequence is TGCAGCGTTGAAAGTGGACAGGGAGGATATGGCTACACCTTC. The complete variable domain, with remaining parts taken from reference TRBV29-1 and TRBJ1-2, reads SAVISQKPSRDICQRGTSLTIQCQVDSQVTMMFWYRQQPGQSLTLIATANQGSEATYESGFVIDKFPISRPNLTFSTLTVSNMSPEDSSIYLCSVESGQGGYGYTFGSGTRLTVV.